The clone carrying this T cell receptor (beta chain) has more than one count but fewer than ten. The sample comes from a study of shared clonotypes between healthy human individuals. TCRdb's table, derived via immunoSEQ multiplex PCR, lists solely in-frame clones and lacks some. The repertoire holds about 99,000 clones, with about 45% as singletons. The V end was cut by 7 bases, the J end by 5 bases, with 18 bases between. The CDR3 consists of 15 residues. Germline V gene lookup returns CDR1 MDHEN and CDR2 SYDVKM. This receptor was taken from a woman in her 40s in good health. Some clones in this sample may be carry-over from other donors' samples. The sample was PBMCs. The V and J genes are TRBV28 and TRBJ1-5; the D gene is possibly TRBD1 (6 bases). CDR3 DNA: TGTGCCAGCACAACAACAGGGAGTGGGGATCAGCCCCAGCATTTT. Its protein product is CASTTTGSGDQPQHF.